Presented here are 8 T cell receptor beta chains from one specimen sequenced in a study of kidney transplant recipient with SARS-CoV-2 infection. TCRdb passed the reads through MiXCR, listing each CDR3 protein once. The sample yields approximately 240,000 distinct CDR3 sequences, under 30% seen once. The material sequenced was a blood sample, taken at baseline and around day 120 from a kidney transplant recipient. The receptors originated from a male patient aged 30 to 39 who had COVID-19 and was a kidney transplant recipient. Certain T cells may be donor cells from the graft.

This clonotype appeared many times. The chain couples TRBV5-6 to TRBJ2-3; TRBD2 agrees at 11 bases. V shed 1 base and J 0 bases; nucleotides not matched to a gene: 7. The CDR3 runs 18 residues. In germline, CDR1 is SGHDT, CDR2 YYEEEE. The CDR3 DNA follows: TGTGCCAGCAGCTTGACTAGCGGGAGAAGGCGGAGCACAGATACGCAGTATTTT. It specifies CASSLTSGRRRSTDTQYF.

This clonotype was observed at least ten times. The chain uses TRBV28 and TRBJ1-5; 8 bases are a match to TRBD1. The germline V gene encodes CDR1 MDHEN and CDR2 SYDVKM. Trimming cost V 5 bases and J 7 bases; bases outside gene matches: 13. The CDR3 contains 16 residues. The CDR3 sequence: CASSIGAGQGRQPQHF. The DNA for the CDR3 is TGTGCCAGCAGTATTGGGGCCGGACAGGGTAGACAGCCCCAGCATTTT. The whole variable domain, filled in from reference TRBV28 and TRBJ1-5, reads DVKVTQSSRYLVKRTGEKVFLECVQDMDHENMFWYRQDPGLGLRLIYFSYDVKMKEKGDIPEGYSVSREKKERFSLILESASTNQTSMYLCASSIGAGQGRQPQHFGDGTRLSIL.

Comment on this clonotype: This may come from a read error, since a much larger clone is one base off. The CDR3 region is CAGTSTGELFF. The CDR3 region has the DNA TGTGCCGGCACCTCCACCGGGGAGCTGTTTTTT. The rearrangement uses TRBV3-1 and TRBJ2-2, with D unresolved. Trimming shortened V by 11 bases and J by 4 bases, and 8 bases separated the two germline ends. The CDR3 has 11 residues. Looked up from germline, CDR1 is LGHDT and CDR2 is YNNKEL (reference sequence).

This clonotype was recorded many times. This chain uses TRBV5-4 with TRBJ1-1; perhaps TRBD1 as D (5 bases). CDR1 SGHNT and CDR2 YYREEE come from the germline V gene (reference sequence). The CDR3 spans 15 residues. Between the trimmed V and J ends, which lost 4 bases and 1 base, there was a span of 14 bases. The CDR3: CASSPGPDRNTEAFF. The CDR3 nucleotides read TGTGCCAGCAGCCCGGGACCCGACAGGAACACTGAAGCTTTCTTT.

With regard to this clonotype: A much more abundant neighbour one base away suggests this may be a read error. This sequence joins TRBV11-2 and TRBJ2-7, with D perhaps TRBD2 (6 bases). The CDR3 is made up of 11 amino acids. Trimming took off 11 bases at V and 7 bases at J, with 15 bases between the two ends. The V gene's germline CDR1 is SGHAT and CDR2 FQNNGV. The CDR3 region has the DNA TGTGCCGGCGGGGCCCGACATGAGCAGTACTTC. This gives the protein CAGGARHEQYF.

Regarding this clonotype: A much larger clone is a single base away; this may be a read error. The chain joins TRBV6-5 to TRBJ2-5; TRBD2 agrees at 7 bases. The CDR3 covers 16 residues. Germline trimming cut 11 bases from V and 6 bases from J; bases unmatched to any gene: 21. Germline CDR1 is MNHEY and CDR2 is SVGAGI. The CDR3 DNA reads as TGTGCCGGCACCCCGACGGTGGGGGGGTTCGTAAAGACCCAGTACTTC. As protein: CAGTPTVGGFVKTQYF.

Concerning this clonotype: This may come from a read error, since a much larger clone is one base off. The rearrangement joins TRBV7-9 to TRBJ2-1; D gene uncertain. Germline values: CDR1 SEHNR, CDR2 FQNEAQ (reference sequence). V lost 3 bases to trimming and J lost 9 bases, with 12 bases between them. The CDR3 length is 13 residues. The CDR3 nucleotides read TGTGCCAGCAGCTTGAGCCAAGCCAGTGAGCAGTTCTTC. Protein product: CASSLSQASEQFF.

This clonotype was counted at least ten times. DNA for the CDR3: TGTGGCAGTATTAGCGGTGATAGCCGAAAGACCTATGGCTACACCTTC. Protein product: CGSISGDSRKTYGYTF. This rearrangement joins TRBV8-2 to TRBJ1-2. TRBV8-2 is tagged as a pseudogene. The CDR3 sequence is 16 residues long.